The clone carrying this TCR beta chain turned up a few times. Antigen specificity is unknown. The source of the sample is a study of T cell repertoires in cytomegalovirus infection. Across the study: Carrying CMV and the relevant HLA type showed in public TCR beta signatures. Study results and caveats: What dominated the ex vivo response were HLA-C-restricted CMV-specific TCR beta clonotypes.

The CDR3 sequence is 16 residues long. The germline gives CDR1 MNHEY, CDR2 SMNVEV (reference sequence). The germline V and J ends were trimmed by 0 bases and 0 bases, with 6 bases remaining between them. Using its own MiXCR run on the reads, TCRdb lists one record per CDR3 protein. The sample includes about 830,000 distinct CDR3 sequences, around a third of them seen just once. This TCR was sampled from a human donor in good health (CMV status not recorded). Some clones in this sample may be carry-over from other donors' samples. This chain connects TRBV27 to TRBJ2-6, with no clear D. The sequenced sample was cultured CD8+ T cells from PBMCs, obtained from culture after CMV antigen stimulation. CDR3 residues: CASSLSFLSGANVLTF. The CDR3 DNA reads TGTGCCAGCAGTTTATCGTTCCTCTCTGGGGCCAACGTCCTGACTTTC.